Described below is a single TCR beta chain sequence and its context. Its antigen is unknown. This record belongs to a study of cytomegalovirus exposure and HLA in healthy donors. Vbeta (60) and Jbeta (13) primers were used in the PCR. Produced via immunoSEQ multiplex PCR; TCRdb's table is partial and in-frame only. The sample carries about 160,000 clones, roughly 80% recorded once. Study-wide points: Some V segments (TRBV6-2 and TRBV6-3 among them) were excluded as indistinguishable.

Germline loops: CDR1 LGHNA, CDR2 YSLEER. The germline V and J ends were trimmed by 2 bases and 8 bases, with 12 bases remaining between them. This CDR3 contains 13 residues. This TCR was sampled from a young woman in good health and CMV-seropositive. The sample was PBMCs. The chain links TRBV4-3 to TRBJ1-2; unclear D gene. The CDR3 loop is CASSQMTGSGYTF. The CDR3 DNA reads as TGCGCCAGCAGCCAAATGACGGGGTCGGGCTACACCTTC.